Listed below are T cell receptor beta chains from one sample, sequenced in a study of shared clonotypes between healthy human individuals. Here immunoSEQ multiplex PCR was the method, and the copy in TCRdb shows in-frame clones only, minus some. Of 2 million to 2.5 million clones listed, about 93% are singletons. The material sequenced was naive CD8+ T cells from PBMCs. Every receptor here comes from a man between 18 and 35 years old in good health. Some clones in this sample may be carry-over from other donors' samples. CDR3s include the opening cysteine and the closing phenylalanine or tryptophan. A D gene is named only where the DNA matches it firmly. Clone size is shown for a subset of rows, as once, few, many or a class of expanded clone.

>.|TRBJ2-7|TRBV27|.
CASGPLNSRGTDEQYF
TGTGCCAGCGGACCCCTCAATTCTCGGGGTACAGACGAGCAGTACTTC
>.|TRBJ2-7|TRBV19|TRBD2
CASPPPPSGRGDEQYF
TGTGCCAGCCCCCCACCCCCCAGCGGGAGGGGAGACGAGCAGTACTTC
>.|TRBJ1-2|TRBV4-2|.
CASSQGHASNYGYTF
TGTGCCAGCAGCCAAGGGCACGCGTCTAACTATGGCTACACCTTC
>.|TRBJ1-1|TRBV7-9|TRBD1
CASRSRTGNTEAFF
TGTGCCAGCAGGTCACGGACAGGGAACACTGAAGCTTTCTTT
>.|TRBJ2-7|TRBV19|TRBD1
CASSPGQSSYEQYF
TGTGCCAGTAGCCCGGGACAGAGCTCCTACGAGCAGTACTTC
>once|TRBJ2-7|TRBV9|TRBD2
CASSVGAGLAGGYEQYF
TGTGCCAGCAGCGTCGGGGCCGGACTAGCGGGAGGCTACGAGCAGTACTTC
>once|TRBJ2-2|TRBV4-3|.
CASSQETEDYTGELFF
TGCGCCAGCAGCCAAGAAACAGAGGATTACACCGGGGAGCTGTTTTTT
>.|TRBJ1-4|TRBV9|.
CASSRGGFNEKLFF
TGTGCCAGCAGCCGCGGGGGATTTAATGAAAAACTGTTTTTT
>.|TRBJ1-1|TRBV9|.
CASSVAPGLGTEAFF
TGTGCCAGCAGCGTAGCCCCGGGATTGGGCACTGAAGCTTTCTTT
>.|TRBJ2-7|TRBV5-1|TRBD2
CASSSPGEGPYEQYF
TGCGCCAGCAGCTCCCCCGGGGAGGGGCCCTACGAGCAGTACTTC
>.|TRBJ1-1|TRBV19|.
CASSIDINTEAFF
TGTGCCAGTAGTATAGATATCAACACTGAAGCTTTCTTT
>.|TRBJ2-7|TRBV6-1|TRBD1
CASIRTGGSEQYF
TGTGCCAGCATTAGGACAGGGGGCAGCGAGCAGTACTTC
>.|TRBJ2-7|TRBV19|.
CASSIIYRDEQYF
TGTGCCAGTAGTATTATTTACAGGGACGAGCAGTACTTC
>.|TRBJ1-2|TRBV5-6|.
CASSPVGTYGYTF
TGTGCCAGCAGCCCCGTAGGGACCTATGGCTACACCTTC
>.|TRBJ2-7|TRBV5-5|TRBD1
CASSSPGTASSYEQYF
TGTGCCAGCAGCTCGCCCGGGACAGCCAGCTCCTACGAGCAGTACTTC
>.|TRBJ1-5|TRBV19|.
CASAPRDNPRPQHF
TGTGCCAGTGCGCCCCGGGACAACCCTCGACCCCAGCATTTT
>.|TRBJ2-7|TRBV7-9|.
CASSQFRKVTYEQYF
TGTGCCAGCAGCCAATTCCGAAAGGTTACGTACGAGCAGTACTTC
>.|TRBJ1-4|TRBV27|TRBD1
CASSPWAGGGEKLFF
TGTGCCAGCAGTCCCTGGGCAGGGGGCGGTGAAAAACTGTTTTTT
>.|TRBJ2-7|TRBV6-1|.
CASSAGRLGTPYGVVEQYF
TGTGCCAGCAGTGCAGGACGGCTTGGTACCCCCTATGGAGTGGTCGAGCAGTACTTC
>.|TRBJ2-7|TRBV27|TRBD1
CASSSWRTGGSYEQYF
TGTGCCAGCAGCTCTTGGAGGACAGGGGGCTCCTACGAGCAGTACTTC
>.|TRBJ2-7|TRBV9|.
CASSVLGVSDEQYF
TGTGCCAGCAGCGTATTAGGGGTCAGCGACGAGCAGTACTTC
>.|TRBJ2-1|TRBV19|TRBD2
CASSLSQGLAGGYEQFF
TGTGCCAGTAGTCTAAGTCAAGGACTAGCGGGAGGCTATGAGCAGTTCTTC
>.|TRBJ2-1|TRBV4-1|TRBD2
CASSQSLAGVWNEQFF
TGCGCCAGCAGCCAAAGTTTAGCGGGAGTTTGGAATGAGCAGTTCTTC
>.|TRBJ2-7|TRBV4-1|TRBD1
CASSLRQGFWDEQYF
TGCGCCAGCAGCCTAAGACAGGGATTTTGGGACGAGCAGTACTTC
>.|TRBJ2-1|TRBV7-8|.
CASSPKVQGSLWNEQFF
TGTGCCAGCAGCCCGAAGGTCCAGGGTTCCTTGTGGAATGAGCAGTTCTTC
>.|TRBJ1-1|TRBV7-9|TRBD1
CASSFRDRATEAFF
TGTGCCAGCAGCTTCCGGGACAGGGCCACTGAAGCTTTCTTT
>.|TRBJ2-7|TRBV6-5|TRBD1
CASSYSRGTVSYEQYF
TGTGCCAGCAGTTACTCGAGGGGGACAGTCTCCTACGAGCAGTACTTC
>.|TRBJ2-7|TRBV27|.
CASSLGDLYEQYF
TGTGCCAGCAGTTTGGGGGACCTCTACGAGCAGTACTTC
>.|TRBJ1-1|TRBV9|TRBD1
CASSVEGGLNTEAFF
TGTGCCAGCAGCGTAGAAGGGGGCCTGAACACTGAAGCTTTCTTT
>.|TRBJ2-1|TRBV9|TRBD2
CASSPGLAMTHNEQFF
TGTGCCAGCAGCCCAGGACTAGCGATGACCCATAATGAGCAGTTCTTC
>.|TRBJ2-7|TRBV4-3|.
CASSQDFKLTGEQYF
TGCGCCAGCAGCCAAGATTTTAAGTTGACGGGGGAGCAGTACTTC
>.|TRBJ2-3|TRBV7-6|TRBD1
CASSPIGQGAEDTQYF
TGTGCCAGCAGCCCGATCGGACAGGGGGCAGAAGATACGCAGTATTTT
>few|TRBJ2-7|TRBV7-9|TRBD2
CASSLLAGDYEQYF
TGTGCCAGCAGCTTATTAGCGGGAGACTACGAGCAGTACTTC
>.|TRBJ2-7|TRBV6-5|TRBD2
CASRQLAGTTYEQYF
TGTGCCAGCAGGCAACTAGCGGGGACCACCTACGAGCAGTACTTC
>.|TRBJ2-5|TRBV6-6|.
CASSQPPGEKETQYF
TGTGCCAGCAGTCAGCCTCCGGGAGAAAAAGAGACCCAGTACTTC
>.|TRBJ2-7|TRBV28|.
CASSFYDPQQYF
TGTGCCAGCAGTTTCTACGATCCCCAGCAGTACTTC
>.|TRBJ2-3|TRBV7-9|.
CASSPLGGLPDTQYF
TGTGCCAGCAGCCCATTGGGAGGTCTTCCAGATACGCAGTATTTT
>.|TRBJ1-1|TRBV4-1|.
CASQLGLNTEAFF
TGCGCCTCTCAACTCGGGCTGAACACTGAAGCTTTCTTT
>.|TRBJ1-5|TRBV27|.
CASSFRGGSNQPQHF
TGTGCCAGCAGTTTTCGGGGCGGGAGCAATCAGCCCCAGCATTTT
>.|TRBJ2-7|TRBV19|TRBD1
CASSIYPGQQYEQYF
TGTGCCAGTAGCATCTACCCGGGACAGCAATACGAGCAGTACTTC
>.|TRBJ2-7|TRBV19|TRBD2
CASSVSGSHFYEQYF
TGTGCCAGTAGTGTTAGCGGGAGTCATTTCTACGAGCAGTACTTC
>.|TRBJ1-1|TRBV28|.
CASSLVGGGTEAFF
TGTGCCAGCAGTTTAGTGGGGGGCGGCACTGAAGCTTTCTTT
>few|TRBJ1-3|TRBV5-5|.
CASSTAGSGNTIYF
TGTGCCAGCAGCACCGCAGGATCTGGAAACACCATATATTTT
>.|TRBJ1-5|TRBV27|.
CASSFQGPYQPQHF
TGTGCCAGCAGTTTTCAGGGGCCTTATCAGCCCCAGCATTTT
>.|TRBJ1-2|TRBV7-9|.
CASSAWNTGRNGYTF
TGTGCCAGCAGCGCGTGGAATACAGGAAGAAATGGCTACACCTTC
>.|TRBJ1-1|TRBV4-3|.
CASSQDYPGMEGNTEAFF
TGCGCCAGCAGCCAAGATTATCCGGGGATGGAGGGAAACACTGAAGCTTTCTTT
>.|TRBJ2-3|TRBV11-2|.
CASSLYPSQGSSTDTQYF
TGTGCCAGCAGCTTATATCCTTCTCAGGGGTCTAGCACAGATACGCAGTATTTT
>.|TRBJ2-7|TRBV25-1|.
CASSEYEQYF
TGTGCCAGCAGTGAATACGAGCAGTACTTC
>.|TRBJ1-3|TRBV9|.
CASSVGQGNTIYF
TGTGCCAGCAGCGTAGGCCAAGGAAACACCATATATTTT
>.|TRBJ2-6|TRBV11-2|TRBD1
CASSLDPTGGDGANVLTF
TGTGCCAGCAGCTTAGATCCGACAGGGGGCGACGGGGCCAACGTCCTGACTTTC
>.|TRBJ1-3|TRBV7-8|.
CASSLLEVVGPGNTIYF
TGTGCCAGCAGCCTCTTGGAGGTAGTTGGACCTGGAAACACCATATATTTT